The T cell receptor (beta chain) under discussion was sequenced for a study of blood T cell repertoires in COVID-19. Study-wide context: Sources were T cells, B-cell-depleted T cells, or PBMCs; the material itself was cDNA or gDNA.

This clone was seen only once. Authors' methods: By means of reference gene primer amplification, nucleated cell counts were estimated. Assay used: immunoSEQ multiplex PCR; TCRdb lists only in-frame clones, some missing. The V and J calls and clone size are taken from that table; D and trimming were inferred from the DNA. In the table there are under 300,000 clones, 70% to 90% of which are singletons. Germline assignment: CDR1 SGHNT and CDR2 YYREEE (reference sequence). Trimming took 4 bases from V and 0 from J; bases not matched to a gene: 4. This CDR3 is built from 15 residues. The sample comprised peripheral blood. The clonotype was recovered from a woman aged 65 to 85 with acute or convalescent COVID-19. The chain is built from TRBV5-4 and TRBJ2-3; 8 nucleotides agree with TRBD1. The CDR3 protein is CASSPRTGSTDTQYF. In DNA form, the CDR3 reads TGTGCCAGCAGCCCGCGGACAGGGAGCACAGATACGCAGTATTTT.